This T cell receptor beta chain is drawn from a study of blood T cell repertoires in COVID-19. The wider study: Donors in the United States, Italy and Spain gave samples during acute or convalescent COVID-19. Sample material is recorded as cDNA or gDNA derived from T cells, B-cell-depleted T cells, or PBMCs.

In the authors' methods: Nucleated cell counts were estimated from reference gene primer amplification. Libraries were prepared by immunoSEQ multiplex PCR; TCRdb keeps only in-frame clonotypes and omits some of them. The V and J calls and clone size come from that table; D and trimming were worked out from the DNA. The repertoire has about 130,000 clones, 84% of them found once; the top ten carry more than 1.4%. The V segment lost 4 bases and the J segment 4 bases; nucleotides outside the gene matches: 7. This CDR3 is built from 16 residues. Germline V gene sequence: CDR1 SGDLS, CDR2 YYNGEE. Input material: peripheral blood. The chain couples TRBV9 to TRBJ2-2, with 10 bases identical to TRBD2. The receptor was derived from a man in his sixties with acute or convalescent COVID-19. The CDR3 DNA is TGTGCCAGCAGCCCCCAAGCGGGGGGGCTCACCGGGGAGCTGTTTTTT. It yields the protein CASSPQAGGLTGELFF.